This is a list of T cell receptor beta chains from one sample in a study of blood T cell repertoires in COVID-19. Some clones are missing from TCRdb's copy, which holds only in-frame ones; the method was immunoSEQ multiplex PCR. The sample lists roughly 330,000 clones; 87% were seen once. The material sequenced was PBMCs or T cells enriched from blood (not recorded which). The receptors were sampled from a woman in her twenties or thirties who had recovered from COVID-19. Both conserved end residues are part of each CDR3. D genes are given only for firm matches. Size values are once, few and many counts, or a class for expanded clones, and some rows have none.

j_call	clone_size	v_call	d_call	cdr3_nt	cdr3_aa
TRBJ2-5	.	TRBV5-1	TRBD1	TGCGCCAGCAGCGCGACCGGGACAGGGCAAGAGACCCAGTACTTC	CASSATGTGQETQYF
TRBJ2-3	.	TRBV2	TRBD2	TGTGCCAGCAGGGAAGGAGCGACTAGCCGTAGCACAGATACGCAGTATTTT	CASREGATSRSTDTQYF
TRBJ2-7	.	TRBV29-1	TRBD1	TGCAGCGTGTGGACAGGGGATATTAGGTACTTC	CSVWTGDIRYF
TRBJ2-3	.	TRBV11-2	.	TGTGCCAGCAGCTTAGTGTTTAGCAGTTTTGGCACAGATACGCAGTATTTT	CASSLVFSSFGTDTQYF
TRBJ1-5	.	TRBV4-1	.	TGCGCCAGCAGCCAAGCCGGGAATCAGCCCCAGCATTTT	CASSQAGNQPQHF
TRBJ2-7	.	TRBV4-2	.	TGTGCCAGCAGCCAAGGTGCGGGATACGAGCAGTACTTC	CASSQGAGYEQYF
TRBJ2-7	.	TRBV12-3/TRBV12-4	TRBD1	TGTGCCAGCAGTGCGACAGGGCCGTACGAGCAGTACTTC	CASSATGPYEQYF
TRBJ1-5	.	TRBV30	.	TGTGCCTGGAGTTGGGGGGAGGGGCCCCAGCATTTT	CAWSWGEGPQHF
TRBJ1-5	.	TRBV25-1	.	TGTGCCAGCACCGAGGTCCCAGGGTTCGATCAGCCCCAGCATTTT	CASTEVPGFDQPQHF
TRBJ2-7	few	TRBV11-3	.	TGTGCCAGCAGCTTGAGGAGCGGGTACGAGCAGTACTTC	CASSLRSGYEQYF
TRBJ2-7	few	TRBV29-1	.	TGCAGCGTTCGAGACAGAACTTACGAGCAGTACTTC	CSVRDRTYEQYF